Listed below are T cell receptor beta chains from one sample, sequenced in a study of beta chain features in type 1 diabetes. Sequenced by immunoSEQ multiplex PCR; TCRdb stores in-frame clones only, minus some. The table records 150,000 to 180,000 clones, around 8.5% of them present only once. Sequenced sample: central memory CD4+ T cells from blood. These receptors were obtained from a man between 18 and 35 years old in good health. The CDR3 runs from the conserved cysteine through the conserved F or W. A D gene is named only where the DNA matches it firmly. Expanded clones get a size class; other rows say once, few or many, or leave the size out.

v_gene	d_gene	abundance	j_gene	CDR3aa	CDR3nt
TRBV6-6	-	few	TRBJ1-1	CASSRQTTFEAFF	TGTGCCAGCAGTCGACAAACAACCTTTGAAGCTTTCTTT
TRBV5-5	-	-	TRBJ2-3	CASSLGRAVGTDTQYF	TGTGCCAGCAGCTTGGGCAGGGCGGTTGGTACAGATACGCAGTATTTT
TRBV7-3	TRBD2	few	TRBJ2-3	CASSPGLAGGITQYF	TGTGCCAGCAGCCCGGGACTAGCGGGGGGTATTACGCAGTATTTT
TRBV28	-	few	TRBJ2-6	CASSFGQRSGANVLTF	TGTGCCAGCAGTTTTGGACAGCGCTCTGGGGCCAACGTCCTGACTTTC
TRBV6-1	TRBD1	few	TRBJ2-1	CASSTGVLVYNEQFF	TGTGCCAGCAGTACAGGGGTATTAGTGTACAATGAGCAGTTCTTC
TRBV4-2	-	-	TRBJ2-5	CASSQDWAHQETQYF	TGTGCCAGCAGCCAAGATTGGGCCCACCAAGAGACCCAGTACTTC
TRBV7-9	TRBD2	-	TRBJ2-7	CASSLVGGTYEQYF	TGTGCCAGCAGCTTAGTGGGGGGGACCTACGAGCAGTACTTC
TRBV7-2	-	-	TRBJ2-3	CASSVQGSISDTQYF	TGTGCCAGCAGCGTACAGGGTTCTATCTCAGATACGCAGTATTTT
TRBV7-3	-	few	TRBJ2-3	CASSVEGGTSTDTQYF	TGTGCCAGCAGCGTAGAGGGGGGGACTAGCACAGATACGCAGTATTTT
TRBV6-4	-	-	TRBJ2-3	CASSDFAAHTDTQYF	TGTGCCAGCAGTGACTTTGCGGCTCACACAGATACGCAGTATTTT
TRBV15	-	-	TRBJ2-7	CATSRDRGAGKGNEQYF	TGTGCCACCAGCAGAGATCGTGGAGCGGGTAAGGGAAACGAGCAGTACTTC
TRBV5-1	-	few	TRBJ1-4	CASSLGTGEKLFF	TGCGCCAGCAGCTTGGGAACAGGGGAAAAACTGTTTTTT
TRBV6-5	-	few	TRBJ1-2	CASNREGGDYGYTF	TGTGCCAGCAACCGGGAGGGAGGGGACTATGGCTACACCTTC
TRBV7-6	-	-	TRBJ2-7	CASSSGHYYEQYF	TGTGCCAGCAGCTCCGGACACTACTACGAGCAGTACTTC
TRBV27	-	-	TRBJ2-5	CASSSRPGHGTQYF	TGTGCCAGCAGTTCGCGCCCGGGACACGGGACCCAGTACTTC
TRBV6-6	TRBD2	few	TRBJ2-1	CASSPTSGGYNEQFF	TGTGCCAGCAGTCCCACTAGCGGGGGCTACAATGAGCAGTTCTTC
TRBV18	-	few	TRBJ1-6	CASSPRSGRGSPLHF	TGTGCCAGCTCACCACGATCGGGTAGGGGTTCACCCCTCCACTTT
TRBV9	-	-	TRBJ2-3	CASSVSFITDTQYF	TGTGCCAGCAGCGTTTCTTTTATAACAGATACGCAGTATTTT
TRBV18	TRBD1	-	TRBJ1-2	CASSLAGQVNYGYTF	TGTGCCAGCTCACTTGCCGGACAGGTTAACTATGGCTACACCTTC
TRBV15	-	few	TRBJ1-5	CATSRDLRAGDQPQHF	TGTGCCACCAGCAGAGATTTAAGGGCAGGGGATCAGCCCCAGCATTTT
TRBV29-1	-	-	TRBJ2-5	CSVPGLTETQYF	TGCAGCGTTCCGGGACTTACGGAGACCCAGTACTTC
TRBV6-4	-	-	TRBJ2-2	CASSDSPGELFF	TGTGCCAGCAGTGACTCTCCAGGGGAGCTGTTTTTT
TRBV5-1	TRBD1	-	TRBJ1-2	CASSLGDRGRDGYTF	TGCGCCAGCAGCTTGGGGGACAGGGGGCGTGATGGCTACACCTTC
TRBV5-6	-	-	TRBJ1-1	CASSFGGVNTEAFF	TGTGCCAGCAGCTTCGGGGGTGTGAACACTGAAGCTTTCTTT
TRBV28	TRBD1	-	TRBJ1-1	CASTLGQANTEAFF	TGTGCCAGCACCCTGGGACAGGCCAACACTGAAGCTTTCTTT
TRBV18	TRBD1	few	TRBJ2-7	CASSPVRGQGSEQYF	TGTGCCAGCTCACCAGTTCGAGGACAGGGGTCCGAGCAGTACTTC
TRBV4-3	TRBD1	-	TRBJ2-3	CASSQDSGRGRDTQYF	TGCGCCAGCAGCCAAGATAGCGGCAGGGGGCGAGATACGCAGTATTTT
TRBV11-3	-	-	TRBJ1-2	CASSLPDSIGGRTF	TGTGCCAGCAGCCTCCCCGACTCAATCGGTGGCCGCACCTTC
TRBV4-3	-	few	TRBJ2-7	CASSARDTAYEQYF	TGCGCCAGCAGCGCCCGGGACACGGCCTACGAGCAGTACTTC
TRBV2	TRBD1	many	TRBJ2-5	CASIENRGPGTQYF	TGTGCCAGCATCGAAAATAGGGGGCCAGGGACCCAGTACTTC
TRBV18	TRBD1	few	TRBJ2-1	CASSRPGQGRNEQFF	TGTGCCAGCTCACGGCCGGGACAGGGAAGGAATGAGCAGTTCTTC
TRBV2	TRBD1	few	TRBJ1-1	CASGKTGPNTEAFF	TGTGCCAGCGGGAAGACAGGGCCGAACACTGAAGCTTTCTTT